This T cell receptor (beta chain) is drawn from a study of CD8 T cells in Susac syndrome. The germline V gene has CDR1 SGHDT and CDR2 YYEEEE. Between the trimmed V and J ends, which lost 0 bases and 4 bases, there was a span of 13 bases. CDR3 length: 15 residues. An amount of RNA that ranged from roughly 0.5 to 1 ug was reverse transcribed with random hexamers. From the immunoSEQ multiplex PCR reads, TCRdb called clonotypes with MiXCR, one entry per CDR3 protein. The sample has 170,000 or so distinct CDR3 sequences, 90% to 96% seen once. Sequencing input: CD4+ T cells from PBMCs. The chain has TRBV5-6 and TRBJ2-5; possible D gene TRBD1, 5 bases. This sequence was found in a human donor with Susac syndrome. The DNA of the CDR3 is TGTGCCAGCAGCTTGGGCAGGGCCCTCCCAGAGACCCAGTACTTC. Translation gives CASSLGRALPETQYF.